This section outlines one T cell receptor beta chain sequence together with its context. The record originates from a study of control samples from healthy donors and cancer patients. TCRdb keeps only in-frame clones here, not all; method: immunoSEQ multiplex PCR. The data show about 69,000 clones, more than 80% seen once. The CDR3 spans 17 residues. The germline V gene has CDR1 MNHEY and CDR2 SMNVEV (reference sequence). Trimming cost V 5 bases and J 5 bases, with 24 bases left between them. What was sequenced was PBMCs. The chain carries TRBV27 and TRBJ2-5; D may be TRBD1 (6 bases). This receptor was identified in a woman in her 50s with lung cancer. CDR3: CASSPLPPPGASETQYF. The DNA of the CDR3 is TGTGCCAGCAGTCCTCTTCCCCCCCCAGGGGCTTCGGAGACCCAGTACTTC.